This T cell receptor beta chain was sequenced for a study of blood T cell repertoires in COVID-19. Whole-study context: Specimens from acute and convalescent COVID-19 originated in the United States, Italy and Spain. The analysed material was cDNA or gDNA that came from T cells, B-cell-depleted T cells, or PBMCs.

TCRdb keeps only in-frame clones here, not all; method: immunoSEQ multiplex PCR. Of about 76,000 clones listed, approximately 80% are singletons. CDR3 length: 13 residues. V was pared by 7 bases and J by 4 bases, with 14 bases between. Germline CDR1 reads MNHNY; CDR2 reads SVGAGI (reference sequence). V and J are TRBV6-6 and TRBJ2-7; no clear D. The TCR originated in a man aged 80 or over with acute or convalescent COVID-19. Sequencing input: peripheral blood. CDR3 amino acids: CASTLQLGYEQYF. CDR3 sequence (DNA): TGTGCCAGCACTTTACAGTTAGGTTACGAGCAGTACTTC.